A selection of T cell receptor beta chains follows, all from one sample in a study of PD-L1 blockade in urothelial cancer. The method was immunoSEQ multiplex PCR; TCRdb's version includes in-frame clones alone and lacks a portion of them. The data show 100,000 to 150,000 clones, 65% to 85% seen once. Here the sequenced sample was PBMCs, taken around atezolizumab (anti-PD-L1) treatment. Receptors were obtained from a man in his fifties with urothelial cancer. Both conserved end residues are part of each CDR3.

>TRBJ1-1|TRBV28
CASSFSGTATEAFF
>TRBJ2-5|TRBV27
CASSPRGRLKETQYF
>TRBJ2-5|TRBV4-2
CASSAIGGRLDETQYF
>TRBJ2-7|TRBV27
CASSLSGWGQFYEQYF
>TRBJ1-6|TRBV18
CASSPGAEGSPLHF
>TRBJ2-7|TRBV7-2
CASSVRRGSGVDEQYF
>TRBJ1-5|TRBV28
CASSLRTAGAKPQHF
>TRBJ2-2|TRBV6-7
CASTHLDGGYTGELFF
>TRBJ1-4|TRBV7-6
CASSSKQGASEKLFF
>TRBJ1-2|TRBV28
CASTDGRAVYGYTF
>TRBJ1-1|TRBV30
CAWMEFMNTEAFF
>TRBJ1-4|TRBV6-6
CASSYSMGAPEKLFF
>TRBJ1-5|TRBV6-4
CASSAVAGQPQHF
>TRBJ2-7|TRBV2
CASFGGGPSEQYF
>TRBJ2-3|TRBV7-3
CASSDRASGRGRDTQYF
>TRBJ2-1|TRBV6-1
CASSWGLANYNEQFF
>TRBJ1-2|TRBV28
CASRAPVTGIYGYTF
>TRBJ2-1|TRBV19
CASSTRGGGSSYNEQFF
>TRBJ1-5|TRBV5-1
CASSLGYGGQPQHF
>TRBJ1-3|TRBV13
CASSSRAAGNTIYF
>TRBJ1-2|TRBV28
CASRGGGAEGYTF
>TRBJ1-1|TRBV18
CASSRGGNTEAFF
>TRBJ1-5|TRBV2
CASRTTGDWRGNQPQHF
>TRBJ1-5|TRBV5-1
CASSSGLGGDQPQHF
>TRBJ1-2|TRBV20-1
CSASVRGYTF
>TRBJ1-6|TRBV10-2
CASTGGDRGRNSPLHF
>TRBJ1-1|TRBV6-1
CASTGGQLLAFF
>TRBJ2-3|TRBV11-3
CASSRGTDTQYF
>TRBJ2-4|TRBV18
CASSPPGLAGAENIQYF
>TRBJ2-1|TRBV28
CASTHPREMYNEQFF
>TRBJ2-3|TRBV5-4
CASSWTSGGGDTQYF
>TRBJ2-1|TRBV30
CAWSATGYNEQFF
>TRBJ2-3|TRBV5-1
CASSFGQGPDTQYF
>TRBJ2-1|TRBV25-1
CASSEIDSVRNEQFF
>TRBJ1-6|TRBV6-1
CASGTEYNSPLHF
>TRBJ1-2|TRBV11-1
CASSPGGPGYTF
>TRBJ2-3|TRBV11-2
CASSIGWGTSGTDTQYF
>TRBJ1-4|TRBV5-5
CASSLAVSDEKLFF
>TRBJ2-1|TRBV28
CASSPPGQGKSEQFF
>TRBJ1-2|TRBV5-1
CASSLEGQGGVGYTF
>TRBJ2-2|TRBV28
CASGDREKVGELFF
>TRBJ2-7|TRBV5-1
CASSPGAYEQYF
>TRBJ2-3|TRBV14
CASSQTTSGKYF
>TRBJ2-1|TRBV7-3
CASSTGGLAGHNEQFF
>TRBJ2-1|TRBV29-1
CSVKLAGPYNEQFF
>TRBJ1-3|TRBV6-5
CASSLGGTGTGNTIYF
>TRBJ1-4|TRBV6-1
CASSEGTGFEKLFF
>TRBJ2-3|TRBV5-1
CASSYSGGESTDTQYF
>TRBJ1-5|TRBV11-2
CASSPGTGGQPQHF
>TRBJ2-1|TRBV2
CASSLAGAPNEQFF
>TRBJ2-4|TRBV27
CASSLVPPRGGTKNIQYF
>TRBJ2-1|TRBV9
CASSEGLADTNEQFF
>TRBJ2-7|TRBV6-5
CASRGEVHEQYF
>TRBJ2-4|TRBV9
CASSDGDIAKNIQYF
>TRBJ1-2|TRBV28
CASSSPAEAHYTF
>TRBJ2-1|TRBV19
CASSTGLVWYEQFF
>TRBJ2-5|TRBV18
CASSPSGAAETQYF
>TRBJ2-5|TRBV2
CASSEALTTRETQYF
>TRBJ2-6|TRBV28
CASSRLGAGSGANVLTF